One and the same sample provided the 10 T cell receptor beta chains below, sequenced in a study of shared clonotypes between healthy human individuals. The assay was immunoSEQ multiplex PCR, and TCRdb's table has in-frame clones only and misses some. The data contain a few hundred thousand clones, 70% to 80% of them seen just once; the ten biggest clones take up around 13%. The sample taken for sequencing was PBMCs. The receptors derive from a woman aged 40 to 50 in good health. Some clones in this sample may be carry-over from other donors' samples.

Note on this clone: A much larger clone differs by one base, so this may be a read error. The V call is TRBV30, the J call TRBJ1-2; TRBD1 agrees at 8 bases. This CDR3 contains 14 residues. Per germline, CDR1 GTSNPN and CDR2 SVGIG (reference sequence). With V trimmed by 3 bases and J by 12 bases, 15 bases remained unmatched. CDR3 DNA: TGTGCCTGGAGACGGGACAGGAGTAACTATAGCCACACCTTC. Its protein is CAWRRDRSNYSHTF.

V gene TRBV5-4 combines with J gene TRBJ1-4, with D tentatively TRBD1 (5 bases). V shed 4 bases and J shed 7 bases, with 17 bases lying between them. Germline CDR1 reads SGHNT; CDR2 reads YYREEE (reference sequence). The CDR3 is 15 residues long. CDR3 amino acids: CASSMGGGGSEKLFF. DNA of the CDR3: TGTGCCAGCAGCATGGGTGGGGGGGGAAGTGAAAAACTGTTTTTT.

The rearrangement links TRBV29-1 to TRBJ2-7, with D perhaps matching TRBD1 (7 bases). V lost 6 bases, J lost 0 bases, and 12 bases lay in between. Germline CDR1 reads SQVTM; CDR2 reads ANQGSEA. CDR3 size: 13 residues. The CDR3 region has the DNA TGCAGCGTGACTAGGACAGGCTCCTACGAGCAGTACTTC. This encodes CSVTRTGSYEQYF.

Worth noting for this clone: This sample also contains other DNA sequences that code for the same CDR3. The V call is TRBV2, the J call TRBJ1-1; a possible D gene is TRBD1 (6 bases). Germline CDR1 reads SNHLY; CDR2 reads FYNNEI. The V end lost 6 bases, the J end lost 1 base, and 9 bases lay between the germline ends. The CDR3 runs to 13 residues. DNA of the CDR3: TGTGCCAGCAGGGCGGACAGGAACACTGAAGCTTTCTTT. It encodes CASRADRNTEAFF.

The rearrangement links TRBV7-3 to TRBJ1-1, with a tentative D call TRBD1 (6 bases). Trimming cost V 4 bases and J 2 bases, with 11 bases left between them. Germline CDR1 and CDR2: SGHTA and FQGTGA. CDR3 length: 14 amino acids. Here the CDR3 reads CASSSQGPNTEAFF. For the CDR3, the DNA is TGTGCCAGCAGCTCACAGGGCCCAAACACTGAAGCTTTCTTT. The whole variable domain, filled in from reference TRBV7-3 and TRBJ1-1, reads GAGVSQTPSNKVTEKGKYVELRCDPISGHTALYWYRQSLGQGPEFLIYFQGTGAADDSGLPNDRFFAVRPEGSVSTLKIQRTERGDSAVYLCASSSQGPNTEAFFGQGTRLTVV.

The chain uses TRBV7-9 and TRBJ2-3; D possibly corresponds to TRBD1 (6 bases). The CDR3 has 18 amino acids. Germline V gene sequence: CDR1 SEHNR, CDR2 FQNEAQ (reference sequence). Trimming removed 3 bases from V and 3 bases from J, with 22 bases in between. DNA for the CDR3: TGTGCCAGCAGCTTGGGACACTCCCACCTCACTCCGACAGATACGCAGTATTTT. Encoded protein: CASSLGHSHLTPTDTQYF.

Only one count was recorded for this clone. The chain recombines TRBV5-6 with TRBJ1-1; TRBD1 aligns across 7 bases. The CDR3 loop spans 16 amino acids. Germline values: CDR1 SGHDT, CDR2 YYEEEE. V gave up 3 bases and J gave up 6 bases; unmatched junction bases: 14. This chain's CDR3 is CASSSLQGIGFSEAFF. The CDR3 coding sequence is TGTGCCAGCAGCTCCTTACAGGGGATAGGTTTCTCTGAAGCTTTCTTT.

This clone came up a few times. The J gene is TRBJ1-2, the V gene TRBV7-9; 8 bases are a match to TRBD1. This CDR3 spans 14 amino acids. Germline CDR1 reads SEHNR; CDR2 reads FQNEAQ (reference sequence). Trimming removed 7 bases from V and 2 bases from J; junction bases left unmatched: 6. The CDR3 protein is CASTTAGGNYGYTF. Here the CDR3 DNA reads TGTGCCAGCACCACCGCAGGGGGCAACTATGGCTACACCTTC. The full variable domain, in which reference TRBV7-9 and TRBJ1-2 provide the parts outside the CDR3, is DTGVSQNPRHKITKRGQNVTFRCDPISEHNRLYWYRQTLGQGPEFLTYFQNEAQLEKSRLLSDRFSAERPKGSFSTLEIQRTEQGDSAMYLCASTTAGGNYGYTFGSGTRLTVV.

This clone occurred once. The CDR3 region is CASSLLNGATQYF. The CDR3 bases are TGTGCCAGCAGTTTACTCAACGGGGCCACCCAGTACTTC. J is TRBJ2-5 and V is TRBV28; perhaps D is TRBD1 or TRBD2 (5 bases each). This CDR3 spans 13 amino acids. CDR1 and CDR2 (germline): MDHEN, SYDVKM. The germline V and J ends were trimmed by 2 bases and 8 bases, with 12 bases remaining between them.

This chain connects TRBV10-3 to TRBJ2-4, with D possibly matching TRBD2 (5 bases). Germline CDR1 reads ENHRY; CDR2 reads SYGVKD. V was pared by 3 bases and J by 9 bases, with 15 bases between. This CDR3 is built from 14 residues. The CDR3: CAISDLALGGIQYF. In DNA form, the CDR3 reads TGTGCCATCAGTGACCTGGCACTAGGCGGCATTCAGTACTTC.